This is a list of T cell receptor beta chains from one sample in a study of cytomegalovirus exposure and HLA in healthy donors. Repertoires were generated with immunoSEQ multiplex PCR, while TCRdb's copy carries only in-frame clones and drops some. This table holds about 79,000 clones. The sample taken for sequencing was PBMCs. The receptors derive from a young man in good health and CMV-seronegative. Both conserved end residues are part of each CDR3. Each record gives: D gene, V gene, J gene, CDR3 protein, CDR3 DNA. D genes are given only for firm matches.

-	TRBV2	TRBJ2-7	CASSERFAGQSSYEQYF	TGTGCCAGCAGTGAACGGTTTGCGGGACAGAGCTCCTACGAGCAGTACTTC
-	TRBV5-1	TRBJ1-1	CASSFGGAGFTEAFF	TGCGCCAGCAGCTTTGGAGGGGCGGGGTTTACTGAAGCTTTCTTT
-	TRBV18	TRBJ2-1	CASSPGMGAGVYNEQFF	TGTGCCAGCTCACCGGGCATGGGGGCGGGAGTGTACAATGAGCAGTTCTTC
TRBD1	TRBV7-9	TRBJ2-7	CASSLVGGQGTAEQYF	TGTGCCAGCAGCTTAGTAGGCGGACAGGGGACCGCCGAGCAGTACTTC
-	TRBV6-5	TRBJ2-6	CATGTGSAGANVLTF	TGTGCCACCGGTACAGGATCGGCTGGGGCCAACGTCCTGACTTTC
TRBD1	TRBV11-2	TRBJ1-2	CASSLGQGGSNYGYTF	TGTGCCAGCAGCTTGGGACAGGGGGGATCTAACTATGGCTACACCTTC
-	TRBV6-5	TRBJ1-1	CASSYSGPRGEAFF	TGTGCCAGCAGTTACTCAGGGCCCCGGGGTGAAGCTTTCTTT
-	TRBV6-6	TRBJ1-2	CASSYSGRGNYGYTF	TGTGCCAGCAGTTATAGCGGACGGGGCAACTATGGCTACACCTTC
TRBD1	TRBV7-8	TRBJ2-7	CASSLEGQSYEQYF	TGTGCCAGCAGCTTAGAGGGACAGTCCTACGAGCAGTACTTC
TRBD2	TRBV9	TRBJ2-1	CASSGLAGGFYNEQFF	TGTGCCAGCAGCGGACTAGCGGGAGGTTTCTACAATGAGCAGTTCTTC
TRBD1	TRBV19	TRBJ2-2	CASSIALGQGYAGELFF	TGTGCCAGTAGTATAGCCTTGGGACAGGGGTATGCCGGGGAGCTGTTTTTT
-	TRBV12-2	TRBJ2-7	CASRLSGRPIYEQYF	TGTGCAAGTCGCTTAAGCGGGAGGCCGATCTACGAGCAGTACTTC
-	TRBV2	TRBJ1-2	CASSPIEGYTF	TGTGCCAGCAGCCCCATCGAGGGCTACACCTTC
TRBD1	TRBV6-1	TRBJ2-7	CASSEAGDSSYEQYF	TGTGCCAGCAGTGAAGCTGGGGACAGCTCCTACGAGCAGTACTTC
-	TRBV18	TRBJ1-4	CASSPQAGPTNEKLFF	TGTGCCAGCTCACCACAGGCGGGTCCAACTAATGAAAAACTGTTTTTT
-	TRBV7-3	TRBJ2-3	CASSFERTNADTQYF	TGTGCCAGCAGCTTCGAGCGGACCAATGCAGATACGCAGTATTTT
TRBD1	TRBV28	TRBJ2-1	CASSGLTGGVPNSYNEQFF	TGTGCCAGCAGTGGCCTGACAGGGGGCGTCCCCAACTCCTACAATGAGCAGTTCTTC
-	TRBV7-9	TRBJ2-5	CASKEGRQETQYF	TGTGCCTCGAAGGAGGGGCGGCAAGAGACCCAGTACTTC
-	TRBV29-1	TRBJ1-5	CSVGVHNQPQHF	TGCAGCGTTGGTGTCCACAATCAGCCCCAGCATTTT
-	TRBV5-4	TRBJ1-1	CASSLEGARTEAFF	TGTGCCAGCAGCTTAGAAGGGGCTAGGACTGAAGCTTTCTTT
TRBD1	TRBV4-1	TRBJ1-1	CASSPVPGTGGRGTEAFF	TGCGCCAGCAGCCCAGTTCCGGGGACAGGGGGCAGAGGCACTGAAGCTTTCTTT
TRBD1	TRBV7-9	TRBJ1-2	CASSLGRGLGYTF	TGTGCCAGCAGCTTAGGCAGGGGGCTTGGCTACACCTTC
-	TRBV27	TRBJ1-1	CASSLYPGARGNTEAFF	TGTGCCAGCAGTTTATATCCAGGGGCGCGAGGGAACACTGAAGCTTTCTTT
-	TRBV6-4	TRBJ2-2	CASSDTGTITGELFF	TGTGCCAGCAGTGACACCGGGACAATAACCGGGGAGCTGTTTTTT
-	TRBV7-2	TRBJ2-4	CASSQVQGSHIQYF	TGTGCCAGCAGCCAGGTTCAGGGCTCTCACATTCAGTACTTC
-	TRBV5-1	TRBJ1-2	CASSLEQGLGYTF	TGCGCCAGCAGCTTGGAGCAGGGTCTTGGCTACACCTTC
TRBD1	TRBV5-1	TRBJ1-2	CASSLGDRVYGYTF	TGCGCCAGCAGCTTGGGGGACAGGGTCTATGGCTACACCTTC
-	TRBV5-1	TRBJ2-7	CASSLGQPIYEQYF	TGCGCCAGCAGCTTGGGACAGCCGATCTACGAGCAGTACTTC
TRBD2	TRBV6-5	TRBJ2-3	CASRGTTSTDTQYF	TGTGCCAGCAGGGGGACTACCAGCACAGATACGCAGTATTTT
-	TRBV6-5	TRBJ2-2	CASSYSGQNTGELFF	TGTGCCAGCAGTTACTCGGGACAGAACACCGGGGAGCTGTTTTTT
-	TRBV6-1	TRBJ2-1	CASSDSGRLWNEQFF	TGTGCCAGCAGTGACTCTGGCAGGCTATGGAATGAGCAGTTCTTC
-	TRBV6-4	TRBJ2-3	CASSESPGLASTDTQYF	TGTGCCAGCAGTGAATCTCCGGGTCTGGCTAGCACAGATACGCAGTATTTT
TRBD2	TRBV25-1	TRBJ2-5	CASSDGPSGDRETQYF	TGTGCCAGCAGTGATGGTCCTAGCGGAGATCGAGAGACCCAGTACTTC
TRBD1	TRBV19	TRBJ2-3	CASSTHRGLTDTQYF	TGTGCCAGTAGTACCCACAGGGGGCTCACAGATACGCAGTATTTT
TRBD2	TRBV6-5	TRBJ2-7	CASTTGTSGDYEQYF	TGTGCCAGCACCACCGGGACTAGCGGGGACTACGAGCAGTACTTC
-	TRBV5-8	TRBJ2-7	CASSLIGEQYF	TGTGCCAGCAGCTTAATCGGCGAGCAGTACTTC
TRBD1	TRBV7-3	TRBJ1-5	CASSRDRDQPQHF	TGTGCCAGCAGCCGGGACAGGGATCAGCCCCAGCATTTT
-	TRBV7-6	TRBJ2-1	CASSLAPRDWIGEQFF	TGTGCCAGCAGCTTAGCGCCCCGGGACTGGATAGGTGAGCAGTTCTTC
-	TRBV11-2	TRBJ1-6	CASSVYEGYSPLHF	TGTGCCAGCTCCGTATACGAGGGTTATTCACCCCTCCACTTT
-	TRBV4-1	TRBJ1-5	CASSHPSVSNQPQHF	TGCGCCAGCAGCCACCCCTCCGTGAGCAATCAGCCCCAGCATTTT
-	TRBV9	TRBJ1-1	CASSPQPTEYTEAFF	TGTGCCAGCAGCCCGCAACCAACAGAGTACACCGAAGCTTTCTTT
-	TRBV18	TRBJ1-3	CASSPGADSGNTIYF	TGTGCCAGCTCACCAGGGGCAGACTCTGGAAACACCATATATTTT
-	TRBV23-1	TRBJ2-7	CASNPYEQYF	TGCGCCAGTAATCCCTACGAGCAGTACTTC
-	TRBV9	TRBJ2-7	CASSVGTGLAHEQYF	TGTGCCAGCAGCGTAGGAACAGGGTTGGCCCACGAGCAGTACTTC